The 21 T cell receptor beta chains reported below all come from one sample, sequenced in a study of blood T cell repertoires in COVID-19. Assay: immunoSEQ multiplex PCR; the TCRdb copy retains only in-frame clones and omits some. This table has approximately 390,000 clones, around 87% appearing once. Sequenced material: PBMCs or T cells enriched from blood (not recorded which). The receptor set was obtained from a woman between 45 and 60 years old who had recovered from COVID-19.

CDR3 nucleotide sequence: TGTGCCAGCAGCTTACGACTAGCGGGGGGGCGAGATACGCAGTATTTT. Translated, it gives CASSLRLAGGRDTQYF. The chain combines TRBV7-2 with TRBJ2-3, with 14 bases lining up with TRBD2. Germline V gives CDR1 SGHTA, CDR2 FQGNSA. This CDR3 spans 16 amino acids. V shed 2 bases and J 5 bases; nucleotides not matched to a gene: 3.

This chain connects TRBV3-1 (or the pseudogene TRBV3-2) to TRBJ2-3; TRBD2 aligns across 8 bases. Trimming cost V 7 bases and J 2 bases; bases outside gene matches: 8. Germline V CDR1 and CDR2: LGHDT, YNNKEL (reference sequence). The CDR3 runs 15 residues. CDR3 nucleotide sequence: TGTGCCAGCACCCAGGGGCGGGGGGACACAGATACGCAGTATTTT. It translates to CASTQGRGDTDTQYF.

The chain has TRBV11-2 and TRBJ1-5; D is unresolved. This CDR3 contains 15 residues. Germline CDR1 SGHAT, CDR2 FQNNGV. Deletions cut 2 bases from V and 4 bases from J, with 12 bases between. CDR3 loop: CASSLNAAGNQPQHF. The CDR3 bases are TGTGCCAGCAGCTTAAACGCTGCGGGGAATCAGCCCCAGCATTTT.

This chain joins TRBV7-2 and TRBJ1-2; 10 bases map to TRBD1. The CDR3 is made up of 15 amino acids. Losses at the gene ends were 5 bases for V and 8 bases for J; bases not matched to a gene: 11. Per germline, CDR1 SGHTA and CDR2 FQGNSA. CDR3 amino acids: CASSAPGQGFSGYTF. DNA of the CDR3: TGTGCCAGCAGCGCCCCGGGACAGGGGTTTTCCGGCTACACCTTC.

The chain uses TRBV5-1 and TRBJ2-3, with no clear D. The ends were cut back, 3 bases at V and 1 base at J, with 12 bases in the middle. CDR3 length: 15 residues. CDR1 and CDR2 from the germline V gene are SGHRS and YFSETQ. Here the CDR3 reads CASSSRSQGTDTQYF. In DNA, the CDR3 is TGCGCCAGCAGCTCCCGTTCGCAGGGCACAGATACGCAGTATTTT.

The chain uses TRBV3-1 (or the pseudogene TRBV3-2) and TRBJ2-7; no definite D call. Germline CDR1 is LGHDT and CDR2 is YNNKEL (reference sequence). The CDR3 runs 14 residues. V shed 0 bases and J shed 3 bases, with 9 bases lying between them. The CDR3 loop reads CASSQDRYSYEQYF. For the CDR3, the DNA is TGTGCCAGCAGCCAAGATCGGTATAGCTACGAGCAGTACTTC.

This chain joins TRBV28 and TRBJ2-5; D remains unclear. CDR1 MDHEN and CDR2 SYDVKM come from the germline V gene. Trimming left V 5 bases short and J 4 bases short, with 17 bases between. The CDR3 loop spans 15 amino acids. The CDR3 spells CASSRSGYRGETQYF. The DNA for the CDR3 is TGTGCCAGCAGTCGTTCCGGGTATAGAGGAGAGACCCAGTACTTC.

This clone was observed a few times. V usage is TRBV7-2 and J usage is TRBJ1-1; D possibly corresponds to TRBD1 (6 bases). The CDR3 length is 13 residues. The V end lost 5 bases, the J end lost 3 bases, and 10 bases lay between the germline ends. Germline CDR1 and CDR2: SGHTA and FQGNSA. CDR3 residues: CASSPGHYTEAFF. The CDR3, as DNA: TGTGCCAGCAGCCCGGGACACTACACTGAAGCTTTCTTT. The full variable domain, completed using reference TRBV7-2 and TRBJ1-1, is GAGVSQSPSNKVTEKGKDVELRCDPISGHTALYWYRQSLGQGLEFLIYFQGNSAPDKSGLPSDRFSAERTGGSVSTLTIQRTQQEDSAVYLCASSPGHYTEAFFGQGTRLTVV.

This clone was detected once. V is TRBV7-8 and J is TRBJ1-2; D remains unclear. Per germline, CDR1 SGHVS and CDR2 FQNEAQ. CDR3 length equals 14 residues. V shed 2 bases and J shed 2 bases, with 9 bases lying between them. The CDR3: CASSLSRENYGYTF. DNA for the CDR3: TGTGCCAGCAGCTTATCTCGGGAGAACTATGGCTACACCTTC.

J is TRBJ1-2 and V is TRBV3-1 (or the pseudogene TRBV3-2); D gene ambiguous. V lost 4 bases, J lost 2 bases, and 20 bases lay in between. CDR1 is LGHDT and CDR2 is YNNKEL in the germline V gene (reference sequence). CDR3 size: 17 residues. CDR3 protein: CASSPASVTIANYGYTF. CDR3 DNA sequence: TGTGCCAGCAGCCCCGCGTCGGTTACGATCGCAAACTATGGCTACACCTTC.

This chain links TRBV2 with TRBJ1-1; 9 positions agree with TRBD1. The germline CDR1 and CDR2 sequences are SNHLY and FYNNEI. The CDR3 is 16 amino acids. The V and J ends lost 7 bases and 4 bases, in that order; junction bases with no gene match: 13. The CDR3 here is CASKDRGAGLSTEAFF. Written as DNA, the CDR3 is TGTGCCAGCAAGGACAGGGGCGCGGGTTTGAGCACTGAAGCTTTCTTT.

The rearrangement links TRBV5-1 to TRBJ1-2; 11 bases agree with TRBD1. The CDR3 covers 14 residues. The V gene end was trimmed by 4 bases and the J gene end by 4 bases; junction bases not matched to a gene: 3. Germline CDR1 SGHRS, CDR2 YFSETQ. The CDR3 bases are TGCGCCAGCAGCGAGGGACAGGGGGGCTATGGCTACACCTTC. This translates into CASSEGQGGYGYTF.

The rearrangement links TRBV18 to TRBJ1-3; 9 bases fit TRBD1. The CDR3 has 16 amino acids. CDR1 is KGHSH and CDR2 is LQKENI in the germline V gene. Losses at the gene ends were 6 bases for V and 2 bases for J; bases not matched to a gene: 8. The CDR3 sequence is CASSFTRTGAGNTIYF. The DNA for the CDR3 is TGTGCCAGCTCCTTCACACGGACAGGGGCTGGAAACACCATATATTTT.

The V call is TRBV18, the J call TRBJ2-7, with 9 bases aligning to TRBD1. Germline V gene data show CDR1 as KGHSH and CDR2 as LQKENI. The CDR3 consists of 14 residues. With V trimmed by 6 bases and J by 2 bases, 5 bases remained unmatched. The CDR3 DNA reads TGTGCCAGCTCCTTTGGGACAGGGCCCTACGAGCAGTACTTC. Its protein product is CASSFGTGPYEQYF. Full variable domain (remainder filled in from reference TRBV18 and TRBJ2-7): NAGVMQNPRHLVRRRGQEARLRCSPMKGHSHVYWYRQLPEEGLKFMVYLQKENIIDESGMPKERFSAEFPKEGPSILRIQQVVRGDSAAYFCASSFGTGPYEQYFGPGTRLTVT.

The gene calls are TRBV4-1 and TRBJ2-1; D perhaps matches TRBD1 (6 bases). CDR3 length: 15 amino acids. V was cut by 1 base and J by 0 bases, with 7 bases left in between. In germline, CDR1 is MGHRA, CDR2 YSYEKL. CDR3 in amino acids: CASSQVGGSYNEQFF. Here the CDR3 DNA reads TGCGCCAGCAGCCAAGTAGGGGGCTCCTACAATGAGCAGTTCTTC.

The V and J genes are TRBV6-5 and TRBJ2-7; no clear D gene. Per the germline V gene, CDR1 is MNHEY and CDR2 is SVGAGI. Trimming pared 6 bases from V and 2 bases from J, leaving 11 bases between. This CDR3 region has 13 residues. CDR3 in amino acids: CASRQTNTYEQYF. In nucleotides, the CDR3 is TGTGCCAGCAGACAGACCAACACCTACGAGCAGTACTTC.

V and J are TRBV28 and TRBJ1-2; D perhaps matches TRBD1 (6 bases). V was pared by 8 bases and J by 1 base, with 11 bases between. Germline values: CDR1 MDHEN, CDR2 SYDVKM. This CDR3 region has 13 residues. CDR3 in DNA: TGTGCCAGCTCACAGGGAGATAACTATGGCTACACCTTC. This encodes CASSQGDNYGYTF.

The gene calls are TRBV7-8 and TRBJ2-7; 8 nucleotides align to TRBD1. V shed 5 bases, J shed 6 bases, and the junction held 15 bases outside the gene matches. CDR1 and CDR2 (germline): SGHVS, FQNEAQ. CDR3 length: 16 amino acids. DNA of the CDR3: TGTGCCAGCAGCGAAGGGGGACAGGCGATAAGAAGCGAGCAGTACTTC. The encoded protein is CASSEGGQAIRSEQYF. Full variable domain (rest looked up from reference TRBV7-8 and TRBJ2-7): GAGVSQSPRYKVAKRGQDVALRCDPISGHVSLFWYQQALGQGPEFLTYFQNEAQLDKSGLPSDRFFAERPEGSVSTLKIQRTQQEDSAVYLCASSEGGQAIRSEQYFGPGTRLTVT.

The sample holds one count of this clone. The chain uses TRBV10-3 and TRBJ2-1; 12 bases line up with TRBD2. Germline trimming cut 4 bases from V and 7 bases from J; bases unmatched to any gene: 2. The length of the CDR3 is 14 residues. Germline CDR1 is ENHRY and CDR2 is SYGVKD. The CDR3 here is CAISGTSGANEQFF. The CDR3 DNA follows: TGTGCCATCAGTGGGACTAGCGGGGCGAATGAGCAGTTCTTC.

This clone was seen a single time. This chain joins TRBV2 and TRBJ2-3; D remains ambiguous. Germline V gene sequence: CDR1 SNHLY, CDR2 FYNNEI. CDR3 length equals 12 residues. Between the trimmed V and J ends, which lost 5 bases and 3 bases, there was a span of 6 bases. The CDR3 bases are TGTGCCAGCAGTCCCCCGACAGATACGCAGTATTTT. Its protein is CASSPPTDTQYF.

The chain employs TRBV9 and TRBJ1-1, with D possibly matching TRBD1 (5 bases). Germline V gives CDR1 SGDLS, CDR2 YYNGEE. V shed 1 base and J shed 1 base, with 11 bases lying between them. CDR3 length: 15 residues. CDR3 amino acids: CASSVRGGENTEAFF. The CDR3 nucleotides read TGTGCCAGCAGCGTACGGGGGGGAGAGAACACTGAAGCTTTCTTT.